This is a list of T cell receptor beta chains from one sample in a study of blood T cell repertoires in COVID-19. Profiling relied on immunoSEQ multiplex PCR, and the TCRdb table lists in-frame clones only, not all of them. The sample carries 28,000 or so clones, 70% to 90% recorded once. Sequencing was done on a sample of peripheral blood. The receptors shown here come from a woman aged 80 or over with COVID-19, enrolled during active disease. The CDR3 runs from the conserved cysteine through the conserved F or W. The D gene is left open where the match is weak. Size is omitted from some rows. Given values are once, few, many or a class for expanded clones.

len,j_gene,abundance,d_gene,v_gene,CDR3aa,CDR3nt
11,TRBJ1-2,-,-,TRBV29-1,CSVDGGDGYTF,TGCAGCGTTGACGGGGGGGATGGCTACACCTTC
18,TRBJ1-5,-,-,TRBV15,CATSNRQETSGSNQPQHF,TGTGCCACCAGCAATCGACAGGAAACTTCGGGTAGCAATCAGCCCCAGCATTTT
15,TRBJ2-3,-,-,TRBV9,CASSPRAAGPDTQYF,TGTGCCAGCAGCCCCCGGGCCGCGGGGCCAGATACGCAGTATTTT
15,TRBJ1-5,-,-,TRBV9,CASSVGNGESQPQHF,TGTGCCAGCAGCGTAGGGAACGGGGAATCGCAGCCCCAGCATTTT
16,TRBJ1-2,-,-,TRBV7-9,CASSPRGGQREGGYTF,TGTGCCAGCAGCCCGAGGGGCGGGCAAAGGGAGGGCGGCTACACCTTC
14,TRBJ1-2,-,-,TRBV6-6,CASKPPTDSYGYTF,TGTGCCAGCAAACCCCCGACAGACTCCTATGGCTACACCTTC
12,TRBJ2-1,-,-,TRBV2,CASSRDGNEQFF,TGTGCCAGCTCGAGGGATGGCAATGAGCAGTTCTTC
15,TRBJ1-6,-,-,TRBV7-9,CASSLGGRNNSPLHF,TGTGCCAGCAGCTTAGGGGGGCGTAATAATTCACCCCTCCACTTT
14,TRBJ1-4,-,-,TRBV5-1,CASSLVGPNEKLFF,TGCGCCAGCAGCTTGGTGGGCCCTAATGAAAAACTGTTTTTT
14,TRBJ2-3,-,-,TRBV10-3,CAISDSGGTDTQYF,TGTGCCATCAGTGATTCGGGGGGCACAGATACGCAGTATTTT
16,TRBJ2-3,-,TRBD1,TRBV4-2,CASSQDSGQGTDTQYF,TGTGCCAGCAGCCAAGATTCGGGACAGGGGACAGATACGCAGTATTTT
15,TRBJ1-2,-,-,TRBV7-9,CASSSREAGRGGYTF,TGTGCCAGCAGTTCTAGAGAGGCGGGACGGGGTGGCTACACCTTC
15,TRBJ2-7,few,TRBD1,TRBV5-4,CASSPADRVGREQYF,TGTGCCAGCAGCCCGGCGGACAGGGTGGGTCGCGAGCAGTACTTC
14,TRBJ1-4,-,TRBD1,TRBV6-5,CASRETGRYEKLFF,TGTGCCAGCCGCGAGACAGGGCGGTATGAAAAACTGTTTTTT
14,TRBJ1-1,-,-,TRBV3-1/TRBV3-2,CASSQDLQAREAFF,TGTGCCAGCAGCCAAGATCTGCAGGCCCGTGAAGCTTTCTTT
14,TRBJ2-3,once,TRBD2,TRBV7-9,CASSSSGGSDTQYF,TGTGCCAGCAGCTCTAGCGGGGGTTCAGATACGCAGTATTTT
13,TRBJ1-5,-,-,TRBV6-2/TRBV6-3,CASSFTSWQPQHF,TGTGCCAGCAGCTTCACGAGTTGGCAGCCCCAGCATTTT
15,TRBJ2-7,-,TRBD2,TRBV5-1,CASSYASGVNYEQYF,TGCGCCAGCAGCTACGCTAGCGGGGTGAACTACGAGCAGTACTTC
14,TRBJ1-1,-,-,TRBV19,CASTLGGGVTEAFF,TGTGCCAGTACCCTAGGAGGAGGGGTCACTGAAGCTTTCTTT
14,TRBJ2-1,-,-,TRBV5-1,CASSIPTGNNEQFF,TGCGCCAGCAGCATACCTACAGGGAACAATGAGCAGTTCTTC
12,TRBJ2-3,-,-,TRBV11-3,CASSFNTDTQYF,TGTGCCAGCAGCTTCAACACAGATACGCAGTATTTT
14,TRBJ2-1,-,-,TRBV9,CASSVGTEGGEQFF,TGTGCCAGCAGCGTAGGGACGGAGGGTGGGGAGCAGTTCTTC
16,TRBJ2-1,few,-,TRBV29-1,CSVDSTGGLSYNEQFF,TGCAGCGTTGATAGTACGGGGGGCCTATCCTACAATGAGCAGTTCTTC
11,TRBJ1-1,-,-,TRBV6-5,CASLGNTEAFF,TGTGCCAGCCTCGGGAACACTGAAGCTTTCTTT
13,TRBJ1-5,-,TRBD1,TRBV6-4,CASLDRDGSAPAF,TGTGCCAGCCTTGACAGGGACGGATCAGCCCCAGCATTT
15,TRBJ1-2,once,-,TRBV6-5,CASSYSSWTNYGYTF,TGTGCCAGCAGTTACTCTTCCTGGACAAACTATGGCTACACCTTC
16,TRBJ2-1,-,-,TRBV3-1/TRBV3-2,CASSQGPGGGYNEQFF,TGTGCCAGCAGCCAAGGGCCGGGGGGCGGCTACAATGAGCAGTTCTTC
16,TRBJ2-3,-,-,TRBV18,CASSPAGRLRPDTQYF,TGTGCCAGCTCACCGGCGGGACGCCTAAGGCCAGATACGCAGTATTTT
12,TRBJ2-7,-,-,TRBV12-3/TRBV12-4,CASSLRGIEQYF,TGTGCCAGCAGTTTAAGGGGAATCGAGCAGTACTTC
13,TRBJ1-2,-,-,TRBV7-9,CASSLQGNYGYTF,TGTGCCAGCAGCTTACAGGGTAACTATGGCTACACCTTC
14,TRBJ1-3,-,-,TRBV7-8,CASSLVAGGNTIYF,TGTGCCAGCAGCTTAGTGGCAGGGGGAAACACCATATATTTT
16,TRBJ1-6,-,TRBD1,TRBV3-1/TRBV3-2,CASSQHGQGAVSPLHF,TGTGCCAGCAGCCAGCACGGACAGGGGGCTGTATCACCCCTCCACTTT
16,TRBJ1-2,-,TRBD1,TRBV19,CASSTDRVFDYYGYTF,TGTGCCAGTAGTACGGACAGGGTGTTCGATTACTATGGCTACACCTTC
15,TRBJ2-5,-,-,TRBV7-3,CASSLTHRVGETQYF,TGTGCCAGCAGCTTAACCCACAGGGTGGGCGAGACCCAGTACTTC
13,TRBJ2-2,-,-,TRBV5-1,CASSPTGTGELFF,TGCGCCAGCAGCCCTACAGGGACCGGGGAGCTGTTTTTT
13,TRBJ2-1,-,TRBD1,TRBV2,CASSGGTGAEQFF,TGTGCCAGCAGTGGAGGGACAGGGGCTGAGCAGTTCTTC
14,TRBJ1-2,-,-,TRBV6-5,CASRRQVNNYGYTF,TGTGCCAGCAGAAGACAGGTTAATAACTATGGCTACACCTTC
16,TRBJ2-2,-,-,TRBV7-9,CASSLETGIRTGELFF,TGTGCCAGCAGCTTAGAAACAGGGATTCGCACCGGGGAGCTGTTTTTT
16,TRBJ2-1,-,TRBD1,TRBV30,CAWTSRSQGSYNEQFF,TGTGCCTGGACTTCCCGGTCACAGGGGTCCTACAATGAGCAGTTCTTC
14,TRBJ1-5,-,-,TRBV5-5,CASSFRPPDQPQHF,TGTGCCAGCAGCTTCAGGCCCCCCGATCAGCCCCAGCATTTT
14,TRBJ1-1,-,-,TRBV5-4,CASSFGQGTTEAFF,TGTGCCAGCAGCTTCGGTCAGGGGACCACTGAAGCTTTCTTT
17,TRBJ2-3,-,-,TRBV23-1,CASSPPRTGRLTDTQYF,TGCGCCAGCAGTCCCCCCCGTACAGGGCGCCTCACAGATACGCAGTATTTT
15,TRBJ2-2,-,-,TRBV29-1,CSVTLRGGDTGELFF,TGCAGCGTGACCCTTAGGGGGGGCGACACCGGGGAGCTGTTTTTT
12,TRBJ2-3,-,-,TRBV28,CASSLYRDTQYF,TGTGCCAGCAGTTTATATAGAGATACGCAGTATTTT